Ten or more counts support the clone carrying this TCR beta chain. Its antigen is unidentified. For TCR beta, libraries came from iRepertoire HTBI primers and Arm-PCR of CDR3 regions. TCRdb independently ran MiXCR on the multiplex PCR reads; one entry per CDR3 protein. Among hundreds of thousands of distinct CDR3 sequences, 15% to 20% were seen once, and the ten largest hold 15% to 20%. The entry originates in a study of regulatory T cells in long-lasting Graves disease. General observations from the study: TCR diversity was lower in persistent Graves' patients (versus newly diagnosed ones).

The time point here: newly diagnosed GD, antithyroid drugs for less than 3 months. PBMC-derived RNA was used for the TCR library. Around 8.2 milliliters of peripheral blood were drawn into EDTA tubes. The same sample was also used in a study of T cells in Graves' hyperthyroidism and ophthalmopathy.

The sample here was peripheral blood mononuclear cells (PBMCs), taken at new diagnosis, from a patient treated with antithyroid drugs. The clonotype originates from a woman in her 30s with Graves disease.

In nucleotides, the CDR3 is TGTGCCAGCAGGAGACAGGGGGCCTACAATGAGCAGTTCTTC. Protein: CASRRQGAYNEQFF. V usage is TRBV28 and J usage is TRBJ2-1; 9 bases match TRBD1. The length of the CDR3 is 14 residues. Per the germline V gene, CDR1 is MDHEN and CDR2 is SYDVKM. J lost 2 bases, V lost 6 bases, and 2 bases had no gene match.